Listed below are T cell receptor beta chains from one sample, sequenced in a study of blood T cell repertoires in COVID-19. Generated by immunoSEQ multiplex PCR, the TCRdb table keeps only in-frame clones and is missing some. The table records around 250,000 clones, around nine tenths of them present only once. The sample taken for sequencing was PBMCs or T cells enriched from blood (not recorded which). The receptors derive from a woman aged 45-59 years who had recovered from COVID-19. Each CDR3 is given with its conserved first and last residue. Fields, in order: clone size, D gene, V gene, J gene, CDR3 protein, CDR3 DNA. A D gene is named only where the DNA matches it firmly. For some rows the clone size is stated as once, few or many, or as a class when expanded; others skip it.

NA,TRBD2,TRBV19,TRBJ2-1,CASSKYRDSGTSGHYNEQFF,TGTGCCAGTAGTAAATACCGTGATTCCGGGACTAGCGGACACTACAATGAGCAGTTCTTC
NA,NA,TRBV7-2,TRBJ1-3,CASSLGTPKAGNTIYF,TGTGCCAGCAGCTTGGGCACCCCAAAGGCTGGAAACACCATATATTTT
NA,NA,TRBV29-1,TRBJ1-3,CSVRQGGGNTIYF,TGCAGCGTTCGTCAGGGTGGAGGAAACACCATATATTTT
NA,TRBD1,TRBV4-1,TRBJ1-6,CASSQERQGNSPLHF,TGCGCCAGCAGCCAAGAGAGACAGGGTAATTCACCCCTCCACTTT
NA,NA,TRBV28,TRBJ2-4,CASSVSANLAKNIQYF,TGTGCCAGCAGCGTTTCCGCTAACTTAGCCAAAAACATTCAGTACTTC
few,NA,TRBV7-2,TRBJ1-2,CASSRSRQEKYGYTF,TGTGCCAGCAGCAGATCGCGACAGGAAAAATATGGCTACACCTTC
NA,NA,TRBV28,TRBJ2-5,CASSFPPGEETQYF,TGTGCCAGCAGTTTCCCCCCGGGGGAAGAGACCCAGTACTTC
NA,TRBD2,TRBV9,TRBJ2-1,CASSATWTSGYNEQFF,TGTGCCAGCAGCGCTACCTGGACTAGCGGGTACAATGAGCAGTTCTTC
few,NA,TRBV28,TRBJ1-1,CASSFVAYRRNTEAFF,TGTGCCAGCAGTTTCGTCGCTTACAGGAGGAACACTGAAGCTTTCTTT
NA,TRBD2,TRBV2,TRBJ2-7,CASSSGTRDSQQYF,TGTGCCAGCAGTTCCGGGACTAGAGATTCCCAGCAGTACTTC
once,NA,TRBV11-2,TRBJ2-7,CASSFQTYEQYF,TGTGCCAGCAGCTTTCAGACCTACGAGCAGTACTTC
NA,NA,TRBV18,TRBJ2-1,CASSPGDGVYNEQFF,TGTGCCAGCTCACCCGGGGATGGGGTCTACAATGAGCAGTTCTTC
NA,TRBD1,TRBV10-3,TRBJ1-2,CAISSGQGLYGYTF,TGTGCCATCAGCTCGGGACAGGGACTCTATGGCTACACCTTC
NA,NA,TRBV6-2/TRBV6-3,TRBJ2-6,CASSWAGISGANVLTF,TGTGCCAGCAGTTGGGCCGGTATCTCTGGGGCCAACGTCCTGACTTTC
NA,NA,TRBV9,TRBJ2-7,CASSPSGLPSYEQYF,TGTGCCAGCAGCCCAAGTGGGCTACCCTCCTACGAGCAGTACTTC
once,TRBD2,TRBV5-4,TRBJ2-3,CASSLDLAGAFTRGDTQYF,TGTGCCAGCAGCTTGGATCTAGCGGGAGCCTTCACAAGAGGAGATACGCAGTATTTT
NA,TRBD2,TRBV2,TRBJ2-2,CASSGRDTGELFF,TGTGCCAGCAGCGGGAGGGACACCGGGGAGCTGTTTTTT
NA,TRBD1,TRBV28,TRBJ2-7,CASSLEQGLSF,TGTGCCAGCAGTTTGGAACAGGGGCTCTCCTTC
NA,TRBD2,TRBV11-2,TRBJ2-1,CASSTGASGRNEQFF,TGTGCCAGCAGCACAGGGGCTAGCGGGAGAAATGAGCAGTTCTTC
NA,NA,TRBV30,TRBJ1-6,CAWSSGQLSSYNSPLHF,TGTGCCTGGAGTAGCGGCCAGTTGAGCTCCTATAATTCACCCCTCCACTTT
NA,NA,TRBV7-3,TRBJ1-2,CASSPVGGGAVDYGYTF,TGTGCCAGCAGCCCGGTCGGGGGAGGGGCAGTGGACTATGGCTACACCTTC
NA,NA,TRBV3-1/TRBV3-2,TRBJ2-5,CASSQVNSQETQYF,TGTGCCAGCAGCCAAGTGAACAGTCAAGAGACCCAGTACTTC
NA,NA,TRBV3-1/TRBV3-2,TRBJ2-5,CASSQDRLGETQYF,TGTGCCAGCAGCCAAGATCGTCTAGGAGAGACCCAGTACTTC
NA,NA,TRBV11-3,TRBJ2-1,CASSMRQSSYNEQFF,TGTGCCAGCAGTATGCGGCAGAGCTCCTACAATGAGCAGTTCTTC
NA,TRBD1,TRBV5-6,TRBJ1-3,CASSLGQGRNTIYF,TGTGCCAGCAGCTTGGGACAGGGAAGAAACACCATATATTTT
once,TRBD2,TRBV27,TRBJ2-3,CASSPSGITDTQYF,TGTGCCAGCAGTCCTAGCGGGATCACAGATACGCAGTATTTT
many,TRBD2,TRBV7-9,TRBJ2-7,CASSLGGLAGERQYF,TGTGCCAGCAGCTTGGGGGGACTAGCGGGAGAACGGCAGTACTTC
NA,NA,TRBV7-3,TRBJ2-1,CASSLGGGYNEQFF,TGTGCCAGCAGCTTAGGAGGAGGTTACAATGAGCAGTTCTTC
NA,TRBD1,TRBV3-1/TRBV3-2,TRBJ2-2,CASSHRTGANTGELFF,TGTGCCAGCAGCCACAGGACAGGAGCCAACACCGGGGAGCTGTTTTTT